A single sample is the source of the 10 T cell receptor beta chains below, sequenced in a study of T cells in Graves' hyperthyroidism and ophthalmopathy. TCR beta CDR3 regions were amplified from RNA transcripts. An initial round of RT-PCR targeting the TCR CDR3 relied on the HTBI primer set. TCRdb used MiXCR to reprocess the multiplex PCR reads, holding one entry per CDR3 protein. The sample has hundreds of thousands of distinct CDR3 sequences; 14% are singletons. What was sequenced was blood. Receptors were obtained from a woman between 18 and 30 years old with Graves' hyperthyroidism.

This clonotype was observed at least ten times. V usage is TRBV11-2 and J usage is TRBJ2-5; weak D call: TRBD2 (6 bases). This CDR3 is 15 amino acids long. With 5 bases removed from V and 5 bases from J, the gap between germline ends came to 18 bases. The V gene's germline CDR1 is SGHAT and CDR2 FQNNGV. CDR3 amino acids: CASSRLAGLSETQYF. CDR3 nucleotide sequence: TGTGCCAGCAGCCGACTTGCGGGACTGAGCGAGACCCAGTACTTC.

This rearrangement joins TRBV19 to TRBJ1-2; no clear D. This CDR3 has 11 amino acids. Germline V gives CDR1 LNHDA, CDR2 SQIVND (reference sequence). V dropped 10 bases and J dropped 8 bases, with 14 bases sitting between them. The CDR3 sequence: CATYRGWGYTF. The CDR3 DNA follows: TGTGCCACGTATCGAGGCTGGGGCTACACCTTC.

This clonotype was detected many times. The V call is TRBV11-2, the J call TRBJ2-7; D is unclear. CDR1 SGHAT and CDR2 FQNNGV come from the germline V gene. V lost 2 bases and J lost 0, with 11 bases in between. The length of the CDR3 is 15 residues. The CDR3 DNA reads TGTGCCAGCAGCTTAACCCGGACGACCTCCTACGAGCAGTACTTC. This sequence encodes CASSLTRTTSYEQYF.

The table lists this clonotype with many counts. This chain links TRBV20-1 with TRBJ2-7; TRBD2 is a possible D gene (5 bases). Germline CDR1 is DFQATT and CDR2 is SNEGSKA (reference sequence). This CDR3 comprises 12 residues. Trimming pared 5 bases from V and 5 bases from J, leaving 13 bases between. The CDR3 DNA sequence: TGCAGTGCTGGCCCCGGGGTCCACGAGCAGTACTTC. Its translation: CSAGPGVHEQYF.

The chain recombines TRBV11-2 with TRBJ2-6; 7 bases are shared with TRBD1. The CDR3 has 18 residues. V dropped 5 bases and J dropped 0; count of bases not matched to a gene: 10. Germline-derived CDR1 and CDR2 are SGHAT and FQNNGV. CDR3 sequence reads: CASSAKGTEVSGANVLTF. The CDR3 DNA reads as TGTGCCAGCAGCGCGAAAGGGACAGAAGTCTCTGGGGCCAACGTCCTGACTTTC.

The chain employs TRBV2 and TRBJ2-7; the match to TRBD2 covers 7 bases. The germline V gene encodes CDR1 SNHLY and CDR2 FYNNEI. Trimming removed 2 bases from V and 3 bases from J; junction bases left unmatched: 7. This CDR3 spans 15 amino acids. CDR3: CASSEWAGAVYEQYF. The CDR3 coding sequence is TGTGCCAGCAGTGAATGGGCGGGAGCCGTCTACGAGCAGTACTTC.

This clonotype was detected many times. This chain links TRBV19 with TRBJ2-1, with 8 bases aligning to TRBD2. The CDR3 has 14 amino acids. V gave up 7 bases and J gave up 8 bases; unmatched junction bases: 10. Germline V gene lookup returns CDR1 LNHDA and CDR2 SQIVND (reference sequence). As DNA, the CDR3 is TGTGCCAGTACCCCGGGACTAGAGTCCGATGAGCAGTTCTTC. Residues: CASTPGLESDEQFF.

The count of this clonotype is one. Here the CDR3 omits its conserved ending phenylalanine or tryptophan, so a read error is the likely source. This chain uses TRBV7-2 with TRBJ2-7, with 7 bases aligning to TRBD2. V gave up 5 bases and J gave up 7 bases; unmatched junction bases: 2. The germline gives CDR1 SGHTA, CDR2 FQGNSA. This CDR3 comprises 11 residues. DNA for the CDR3: TGTGCCAGCAGCCACGGGGGGGAGCAGTACCTC. It yields the protein CASSHGGEQYL.

CDR3 coding DNA: TGCAGTGCGGGACCTAGCGGGAACTACGAGCAGTACTTC. As protein: CSAGPSGNYEQYF. The V gene is TRBV20-1, the J gene TRBJ2-7; 9 positions agree with TRBD2. The CDR3 length is 13 residues. V lost 6 bases, J lost 3 bases, and 6 bases stayed unmatched. Germline-derived CDR1 and CDR2 are DFQATT and SNEGSKA (reference sequence).

In this sample, this clonotype turned up many times. The chain carries TRBV20-1 and TRBJ2-2; D might be TRBD1 (7 bases). The V and J ends lost 1 base and 4 bases respectively, with 13 bases between them. The CDR3 runs 15 residues. Germline V CDR1 and CDR2: DFQATT, SNEGSKA (reference sequence). The CDR3 DNA reads TGCAGTGCTAGAGGGGCCAGGGGGGCCACCGGGGAGCTGTTTTTT. It specifies CSARGARGATGELFF.